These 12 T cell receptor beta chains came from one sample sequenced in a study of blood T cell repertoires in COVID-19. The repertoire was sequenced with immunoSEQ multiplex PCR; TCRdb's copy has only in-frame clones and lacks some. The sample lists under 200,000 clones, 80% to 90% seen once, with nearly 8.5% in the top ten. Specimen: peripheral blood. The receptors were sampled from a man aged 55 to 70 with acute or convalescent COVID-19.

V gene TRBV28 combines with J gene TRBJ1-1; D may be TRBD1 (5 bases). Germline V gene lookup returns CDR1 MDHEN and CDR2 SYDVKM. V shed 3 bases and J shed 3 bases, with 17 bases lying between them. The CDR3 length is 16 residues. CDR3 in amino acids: CASSFLPGVGDTEAFF. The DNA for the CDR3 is TGTGCCAGCAGTTTCCTACCGGGGGTGGGGGACACTGAAGCTTTCTTT. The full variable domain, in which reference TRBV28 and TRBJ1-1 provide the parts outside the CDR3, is DVKVTQSSRYLVKRTGEKVFLECVQDMDHENMFWYRQDPGLGLRLIYFSYDVKMKEKGDIPEGYSVSREKKERFSLILESASTNQTSMYLCASSFLPGVGDTEAFFGQGTRLTVV.

The DNA of the CDR3 is TGTGCCAGCAGCCAAGGGCAGGGGGTAGGTAATGAGCAGTTCTTC. This encodes CASSQGQGVGNEQFF. This rearrangement joins TRBV3-1 (or the pseudogene TRBV3-2) to TRBJ2-1; 7 bases match TRBD1. The V and J ends lost 1 base and 7 bases, in that order; junction bases with no gene match: 7. This CDR3 has 15 amino acids. The germline V gene encodes CDR1 LGHDT and CDR2 YNNKEL (reference sequence).

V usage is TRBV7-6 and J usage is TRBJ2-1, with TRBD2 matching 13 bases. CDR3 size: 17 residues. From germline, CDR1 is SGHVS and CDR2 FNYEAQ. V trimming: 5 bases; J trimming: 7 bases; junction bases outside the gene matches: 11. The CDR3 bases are TGTGCCAGCAGCCCGAGACGGACTAGCGGGAGTCGGAATGAGCAGTTCTTC. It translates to CASSPRRTSGSRNEQFF.

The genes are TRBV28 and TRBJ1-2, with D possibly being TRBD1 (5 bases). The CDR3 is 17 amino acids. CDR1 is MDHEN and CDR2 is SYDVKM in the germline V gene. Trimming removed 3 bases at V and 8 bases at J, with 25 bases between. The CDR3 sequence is CASSLPPGRALGRGYTF. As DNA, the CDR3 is TGTGCCAGCAGTTTGCCCCCCGGCAGGGCGCTAGGGCGGGGCTACACCTTC.

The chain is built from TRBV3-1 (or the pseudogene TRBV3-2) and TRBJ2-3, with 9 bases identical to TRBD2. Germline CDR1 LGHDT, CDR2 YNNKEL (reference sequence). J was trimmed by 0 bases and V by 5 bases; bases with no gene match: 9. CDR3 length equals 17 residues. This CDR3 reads CASSSRRTSGSTDTQYF. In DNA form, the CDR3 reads TGTGCCAGCAGCTCCCGGAGAACTAGCGGGAGCACAGATACGCAGTATTTT.

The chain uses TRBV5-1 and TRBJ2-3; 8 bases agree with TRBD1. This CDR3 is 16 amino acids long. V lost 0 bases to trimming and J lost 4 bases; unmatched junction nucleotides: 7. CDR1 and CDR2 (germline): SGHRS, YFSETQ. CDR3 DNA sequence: TGCGCCAGCAGCTTGGTAGGACAGGGTGGCGCAGATACGCAGTATTTT. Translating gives CASSLVGQGGADTQYF.

The CDR3 spells CASRSGDSQETQYF. The DNA of the CDR3 is TGTGCCAGCAGATCCGGGGACTCCCAAGAGACCCAGTACTTC. V usage is TRBV28 and J usage is TRBJ2-5, with a tentative D call TRBD2 (6 bases). Trimming left V 6 bases short and J 1 base short, with 12 bases between. In germline, CDR1 is MDHEN, CDR2 SYDVKM. The CDR3 length is 14 residues.

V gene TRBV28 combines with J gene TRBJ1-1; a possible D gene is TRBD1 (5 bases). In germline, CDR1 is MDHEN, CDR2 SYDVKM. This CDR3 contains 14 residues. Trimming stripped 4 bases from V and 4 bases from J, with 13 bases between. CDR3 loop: CASSSGLWVTEAFF. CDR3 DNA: TGTGCCAGCAGTTCGGGACTGTGGGTCACTGAAGCTTTCTTT.

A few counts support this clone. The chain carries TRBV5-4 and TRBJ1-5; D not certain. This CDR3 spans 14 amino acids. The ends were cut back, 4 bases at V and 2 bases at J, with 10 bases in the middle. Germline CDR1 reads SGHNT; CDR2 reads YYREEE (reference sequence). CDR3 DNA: TGTGCCAGCAGCGTCGGAGGGCGCAATCAGCCCCAGCATTTT. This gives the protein CASSVGGRNQPQHF.

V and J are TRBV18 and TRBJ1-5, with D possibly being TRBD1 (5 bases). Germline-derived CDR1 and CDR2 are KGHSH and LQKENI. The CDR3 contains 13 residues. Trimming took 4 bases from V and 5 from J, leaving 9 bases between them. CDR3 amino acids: CASSQGGDQPQHF. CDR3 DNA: TGTGCCAGCTCACAGGGAGGGGATCAGCCCCAGCATTTT. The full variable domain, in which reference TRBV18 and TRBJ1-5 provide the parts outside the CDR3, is NAGVMQNPRHLVRRRGQEARLRCSPMKGHSHVYWYRQLPEEGLKFMVYLQKENIIDESGMPKERFSAEFPKEGPSILRIQQVVRGDSAAYFCASSQGGDQPQHFGDGTRLSIL.

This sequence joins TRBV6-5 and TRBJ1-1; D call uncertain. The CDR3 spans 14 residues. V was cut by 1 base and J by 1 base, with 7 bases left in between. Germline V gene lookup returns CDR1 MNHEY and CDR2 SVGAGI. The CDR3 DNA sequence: TGTGCCAGCAGTTACTTAGGGAGGAACACTGAAGCTTTCTTT. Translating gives CASSYLGRNTEAFF.

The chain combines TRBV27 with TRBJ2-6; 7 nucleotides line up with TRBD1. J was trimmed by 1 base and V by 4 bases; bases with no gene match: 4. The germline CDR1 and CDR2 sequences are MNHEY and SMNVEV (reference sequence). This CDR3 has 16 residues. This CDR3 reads CASSYHRGSGANVLTF. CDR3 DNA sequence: TGTGCCAGCAGTTACCACAGGGGATCTGGGGCCAACGTCCTGACTTTC.